This paragraph reports one T cell receptor beta chain. Its antigen is currently unknown. Profiled with immunoSEQ multiplex PCR; TCRdb holds only in-frame clones, not every one. The table includes 75,000 to 95,000 clones, 85% to 95% detected once. This record comes from a study of Tregs in tolerant kidney transplant recipients. Points from the study as a whole: The small number of patients limits these findings pending further validation. Activated donor B cell expansion appeared to reveal the most relevant donor-specific TCRbeta repertoire.

Unstimulated regulatory T cells (CD4+CD25+CD127-), CD4+CD25- non-regulatory cells, CD4 and CD8 cells were FACS-sorted from thawed PBMCs. This clonotype was obtained from a human donor in good health. Input material: CD8+ T cells from blood.

CDR3 nucleotides: TGTGCCAGCGGGGGACTTGCTTCCTACGAGCAGTACTTC. It is translated as CASGGLASYEQYF. The V call is TRBV5-5, the J call TRBJ2-7; D possibly corresponds to TRBD2 (6 bases). CDR1 SGHKS and CDR2 YYEKEE come from the germline V gene (reference sequence). The V and J ends lost 7 bases and 1 base respectively, with 12 bases between them. The length of the CDR3 is 13 residues.